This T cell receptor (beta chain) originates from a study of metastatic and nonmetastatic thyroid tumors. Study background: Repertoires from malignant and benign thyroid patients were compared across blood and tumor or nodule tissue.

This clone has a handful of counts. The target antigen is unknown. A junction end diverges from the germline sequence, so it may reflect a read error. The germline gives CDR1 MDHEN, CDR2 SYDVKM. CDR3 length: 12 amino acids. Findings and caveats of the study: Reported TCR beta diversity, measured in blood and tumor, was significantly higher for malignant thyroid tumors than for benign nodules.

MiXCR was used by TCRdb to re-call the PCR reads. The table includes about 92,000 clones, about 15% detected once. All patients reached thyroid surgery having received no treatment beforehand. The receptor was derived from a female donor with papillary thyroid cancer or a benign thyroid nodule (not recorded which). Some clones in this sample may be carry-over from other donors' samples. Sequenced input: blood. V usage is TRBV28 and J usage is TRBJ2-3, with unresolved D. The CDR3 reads CDSSLSADTKYF. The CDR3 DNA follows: TGTGACAGTAGTTTATCGGCAGATACGAAGTATTTT.